One T cell receptor (beta chain) is described in this entry. Its antigen has not been determined. Base qualities are missing; no much larger clone stands one base away. The record originates from a study of T cells in tumors after PD-1 blockade (dated by TCRdb to between 2018 and 2020). With respect to the entire study: Prior checkpoint blockade, systemic immunosuppressant use, and recent radiotherapy or other anti-cancer therapy within 4 weeks were grounds for patient exclusion. An average of about 120,000 TCR templates (range roughly 23,000-270,000) and roughly 37,000 unique clonotypes was obtained for peripheral blood samples. Some patients also continued taking vismodegib 150 mg daily during anti-PD-1 treatment. To compare blood and tumor clonotypes, bulk TCR sequencing was performed on approximately eleven peripheral blood samples from roughly five patients. Treatment consisted of either cemiplimab 350 mg every 2 weeks or pembrolizumab 200 mg every 3 weeks. RECIST version 1.1 was the standard used to evaluate clinical response. Paired single-cell RNA and TCR sequencing was done in the study on site-matched tumors from patients with BCC or SCC, both before and after anti-PD-1 therapy.

What the authors observed across the whole study: Approximately 44% of the TCR clonotypes from tumors also showed up in blood, and some novel exhausted tumor clones were present in pre-treatment blood, which suggests peripheral recruitment. Where the novel T cell clones came from was not determined, and possible sources could include lymphoid organs or rare unexpanded clones inside the tumor or in the tumor periphery.

The immunoSEQ platform was used for deep TCRbeta sequencing. Per the original workflow: Only productive rearrangements were exported from the immunoSEQ Analyzer for downstream analysis. T cell phenotypes were assigned to bulk TCRbeta clonotypes by matching the clonotypes to single-cell RNA+TCR-seq clones with the same TCRbeta sequence. Using bulk TCR sequencing data, clone enrichment in tumor was calculated by dividing a clone's tumor frequency by the same clone's PBMC frequency. GLIPH was used to group TCRs into specificity groups, clusters of distinct TCRs likely recognizing common antigens via shared CDR3 motifs. TCRdb limited this immuneACCESS table to in-frame rearrangements with V and J called. A share of clones is missing; checked studies link under half to unresolved V genes, and the rest is unexplained. V and J calls and clone size are given by that table; D and trimming were obtained from the DNA. Recorded for this sample are roughly 47,000 clones; 79% of them occurred a single time. The top ten constitute approximately 15% of the sample.

Spanning cysteine to phenylalanine, the CDR3 consists of 16 amino acids. Just the 48-base CDR3 DNA is kept, in frame starting at base 1. According to the germline V gene, CDR1 reads MDHEN and CDR2 reads SYDVKM. Between the V and J ends, shortened by 6 bases and 0 bases respectively, the junction contains 15 bases. The meaning of the sample's time point label: before anti-PD-1 therapy. For bulk TCRbeta sequencing, genomic DNA was extracted from tumor biopsies or peripheral blood, and input amounts ranged from about 600 ng to 6,004 ng. Every patient was a poor candidate for surgical resection and had histologically proven advanced or metastatic basal or squamous cell carcinoma. Of the approximately ten patients in the basal cell carcinoma cohort, roughly 8 underwent bulk tumor TCR sequencing.

The V and J genes are TRBV28 and TRBJ1-5, with an unclear D gene assignment. The sequence was collected from a human donor with basal cell carcinoma. This sample comprised PBMCs, obtained before anti-PD-1 treatment. The DNA is TGTGCCAGCAGATACAGTGCGTATTATAGCAATCAGCCCCAGCATTTT. This translates into CASRYSAYYSNQPQHF.